This record looks at one TCR beta chain sequence and its context. A junction end diverges from the germline sequence, so it may reflect a read error. The assay was immunoSEQ multiplex PCR, and TCRdb's table has in-frame clones only and misses some. The table records some 30,000 clones, roughly 78% of them present only once. This entry belongs to a study of T cells in narcolepsy. Germline CDR1 and CDR2: SEHNR and FQNEAQ (reference sequence). The CDR3 runs to 14 residues. The TCR comes from a human donor with narcolepsy. The sample consisted of CD45RA- memory CD4+ T cells from PBMCs. V and J are TRBV7-9 and TRBJ1-1; 9 bases are shared with TRBD1. The DNA of the CDR3 is TGTGCCAGCAGCTTGGAGACATTTGCGGGACAGGGTAACTTT. Protein: CASSLETFAGQGNF. The whole variable domain, filled in from reference TRBV7-9 and TRBJ1-1, reads DTGVSQNPRHKITKRGQNVTFRCDPISEHNRLYWYRQTLGQGPEFLTYFQNEAQLEKSRLLSDRFSAERPKGSFSTLEIQRTEQGDSAMYLCASSLETFAGQGNFGQGTRLTVV.